This T cell receptor beta chain was identified in a study of Ad26.COV2.S vaccination and SARS-CoV-2 variants. Study details: In the study, Ad26.COV2.S was injected intramuscularly once, or twice 56 days apart.

Treatment indicated: some 19 received Ad26.COV2.S at low or high dose, single or two shots; about 5 received placebo; per-sample allocation not given. It was on day 63 after the first vaccine or placebo injection that samples were taken. The CDR3 loop spans 12 amino acids. The V gene's germline CDR1 is SGHDT and CDR2 YYEEEE. V gave up 4 bases and J gave up 11 bases; unmatched junction bases: 9. TCRdb's copy holds only in-frame clones and misses some; the assay was immunoSEQ multiplex PCR. This table has some 420,000 clones, approximately 87% appearing once. The sequencing here drew on peripheral blood, taken in a trial of Ad26.COV2.S vaccine versus placebo. The source is a person between 18 and 60 years old who received the Ad26.COV2.S COVID-19 vaccine or a placebo. The V and J genes are TRBV5-6 and TRBJ2-7; 7 positions match TRBD2. The CDR3 loop reads CASSPLSGPKYF. DNA for the CDR3: TGTGCCAGCAGCCCTCTTAGCGGGCCGAAGTACTTC. Based on the CDR3 plus reference TRBV5-6 and TRBJ2-7, the full variable domain is DAGVTQSPTHLIKTRGQQVTLRCSPKSGHDTVSWYQQALGQGPQFIFQYYEEEERQRGNFPDRFSGHQFPNYSSELNVNALLLGDSALYLCASSPLSGPKYFGPGTRLTVT.